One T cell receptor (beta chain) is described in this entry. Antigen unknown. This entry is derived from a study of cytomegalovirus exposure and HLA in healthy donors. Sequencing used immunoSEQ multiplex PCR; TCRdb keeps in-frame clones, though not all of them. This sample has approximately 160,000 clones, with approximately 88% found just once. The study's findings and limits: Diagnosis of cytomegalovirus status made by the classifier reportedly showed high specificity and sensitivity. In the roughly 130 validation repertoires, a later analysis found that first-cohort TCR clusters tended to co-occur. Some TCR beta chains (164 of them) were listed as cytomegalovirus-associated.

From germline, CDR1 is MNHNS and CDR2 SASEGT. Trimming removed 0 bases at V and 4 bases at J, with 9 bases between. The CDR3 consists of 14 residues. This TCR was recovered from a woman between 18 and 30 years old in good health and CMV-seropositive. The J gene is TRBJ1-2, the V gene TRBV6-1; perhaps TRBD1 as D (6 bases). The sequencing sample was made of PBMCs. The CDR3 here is CASSEATGPYGYTF. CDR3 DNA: TGTGCCAGCAGTGAAGCAACAGGGCCCTATGGCTACACCTTC.